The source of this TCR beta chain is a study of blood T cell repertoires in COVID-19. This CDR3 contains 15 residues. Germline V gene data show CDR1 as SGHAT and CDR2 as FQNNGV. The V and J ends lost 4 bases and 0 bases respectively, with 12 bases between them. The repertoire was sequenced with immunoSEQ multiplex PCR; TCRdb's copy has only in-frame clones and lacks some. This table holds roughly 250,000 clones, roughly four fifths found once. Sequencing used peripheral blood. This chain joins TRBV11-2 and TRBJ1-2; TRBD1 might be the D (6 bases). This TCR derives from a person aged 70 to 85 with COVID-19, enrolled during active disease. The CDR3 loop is CASSSNREPNYGYTF. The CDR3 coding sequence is TGTGCCAGCAGCTCCAACAGGGAACCTAACTATGGCTACACCTTC.